This T cell receptor (beta chain) was recorded in a study of blood T cell repertoires in COVID-19. This clone is a singleton in its sample. Trimming took off 4 bases at V and 0 bases at J, with 6 bases between the two ends. The CDR3 has 13 residues. Germline assignment: CDR1 SGHTA and CDR2 FQGNSA. As processed by the authors: The authors estimated nucleated cell counts from reference gene primer amplification. Profiling relied on immunoSEQ multiplex PCR, and the TCRdb table lists in-frame clones only, not all of them. V and J calls and clone size are given by that table; D and trimming were obtained from the DNA. The sample gives 300,000 to 400,000 clones, 75% to 90% of which show up once; about 7% is in the top ten.

The sample was peripheral blood. This sequence joins TRBV7-2 and TRBJ1-1; D is undetermined. This TCR was sampled from a woman aged 55-69 years with COVID-19, enrolled during active disease. The CDR3 region is CASSSQMNTEAFF. In nucleotides, the CDR3 is TGTGCCAGCAGCTCACAGATGAACACTGAAGCTTTCTTT.